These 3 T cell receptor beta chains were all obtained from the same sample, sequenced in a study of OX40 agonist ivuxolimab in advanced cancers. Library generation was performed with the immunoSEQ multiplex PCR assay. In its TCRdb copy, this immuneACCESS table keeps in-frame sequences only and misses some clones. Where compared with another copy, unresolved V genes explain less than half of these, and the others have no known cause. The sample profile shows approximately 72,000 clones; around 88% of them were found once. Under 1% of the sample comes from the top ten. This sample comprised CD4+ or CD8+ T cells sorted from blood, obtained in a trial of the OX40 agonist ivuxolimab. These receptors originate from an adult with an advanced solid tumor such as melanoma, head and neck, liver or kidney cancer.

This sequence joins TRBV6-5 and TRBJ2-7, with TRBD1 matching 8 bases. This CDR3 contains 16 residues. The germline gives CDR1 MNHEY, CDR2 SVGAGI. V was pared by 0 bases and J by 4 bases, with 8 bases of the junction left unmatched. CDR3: CASSYSWAQGAYEQYF. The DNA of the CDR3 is TGTGCCAGCAGTTACTCGTGGGCGCAGGGGGCTTACGAGCAGTACTTC.

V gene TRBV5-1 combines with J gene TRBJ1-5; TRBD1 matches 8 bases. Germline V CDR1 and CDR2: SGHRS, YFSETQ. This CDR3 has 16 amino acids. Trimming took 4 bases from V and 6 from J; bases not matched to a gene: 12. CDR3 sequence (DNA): TGCGCCAGCAGCCCAATAGGGCTAACAGGGGGTCAGCCCCAGCATTTT. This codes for CASSPIGLTGGQPQHF.

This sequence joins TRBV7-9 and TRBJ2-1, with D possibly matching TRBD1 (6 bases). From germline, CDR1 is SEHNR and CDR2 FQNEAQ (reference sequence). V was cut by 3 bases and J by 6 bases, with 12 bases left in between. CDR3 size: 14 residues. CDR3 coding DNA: TGTGCCAGCAGCTTGCCCGCAGGGGCCAATGAGCAGTTCTTC. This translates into CASSLPAGANEQFF.